One sample yielded the 9 T cell receptor beta chains listed below, sequenced in a study of beta chain features in type 1 diabetes. TCRB transcripts that were expressed got sequenced, as all of the isolated RNA had been reverse transcribed. Here immunoSEQ multiplex PCR was the method, and the copy in TCRdb shows in-frame clones only, minus some. Of 150,000 to 190,000 clones in the sample, about 9.4% were seen once. These receptors have no known antigen. General study points: In every one of the four CD4+ subsets, TCRB CDR3s were moderately but significantly shorter in Type 1 diabetes patients.

Sequencing was done on a sample of central memory CD4+ T cells from blood. These receptors came from a man aged 30-40 years with type 1 diabetes.

The chain couples TRBV29-1 to TRBJ1-4; D is ambiguous. The CDR3 length is 12 residues. Trimming shortened V by 4 bases and J by 6 bases, and 9 bases separated the two germline ends. Germline V gives CDR1 SQVTM, CDR2 ANQGSEA. DNA for the CDR3: TGCAGCGTTGCCGGGTCGGATGAAAAACTGTTTTTT. Protein product: CSVAGSDEKLFF.

This clone was picked up a small number of times. The chain carries TRBV7-2 and TRBJ2-7; D might be TRBD2 (6 bases). This CDR3 has 15 residues. Trimming stripped 5 bases from V and 2 bases from J, with 16 bases between. CDR1 and CDR2 from the germline V gene are SGHTA and FQGNSA. The CDR3 region is CASSRYRDSTYEQYF. CDR3 nucleotide sequence: TGTGCCAGCAGCCGGTACCGGGACTCCACCTACGAGCAGTACTTC. The full variable domain, in which reference TRBV7-2 and TRBJ2-7 provide the parts outside the CDR3, is GAGVSQSPSNKVTEKGKDVELRCDPISGHTALYWYRQSLGQGLEFLIYFQGNSAPDKSGLPSDRFSAERTGGSVSTLTIQRTQQEDSAVYLCASSRYRDSTYEQYFGPGTRLTVT.

This chain connects TRBV13 to TRBJ2-1; maybe TRBD2 (5 bases). Trimming stripped 5 bases from V and 4 bases from J, with 9 bases between. From germline, CDR1 is PRHDT and CDR2 FYEKMQ (reference sequence). This CDR3 is built from 13 residues. In nucleotides, the CDR3 is TGTGCCAGCAGCCTCGACTATTACAATGAGCAGTTCTTC. Protein product: CASSLDYYNEQFF. The full variable domain, completed using reference TRBV13 and TRBJ2-1, is AAGVIQSPRHLIKEKRETATLKCYPIPRHDTVYWYQQGPGQDPQFLISFYEKMQSDKGSIPDRFSAQQFSDYHSELNMSSLELGDSALYFCASSLDYYNEQFFGPGTRLTVL.

This clone showed up just a few times. V gene TRBV4-2 combines with J gene TRBJ2-7, with D perhaps matching TRBD1 (5 bases). The CDR3 has 15 amino acids. The germline V and J ends were trimmed by 4 bases and 4 bases, with 17 bases remaining between them. Germline V lookup: CDR1 LGHNA, CDR2 YNFKEQ. The CDR3 DNA reads TGTGCCAGCAGCCGTGATTGGGGCTCGGAGTACGAGCAGTACTTC. It specifies CASSRDWGSEYEQYF.

This clone was seen ten or more times. The chain combines TRBV15 with TRBJ2-1, with TRBD2 as a possible D gene (6 bases). The CDR3 consists of 15 residues. Trimming removed 3 bases from V and 8 bases from J, with 17 bases in between. Germline V gene sequence: CDR1 LNHNV, CDR2 YYDKDF (reference sequence). The CDR3 DNA reads TGTGCCACCAGCAGCCTGGACGGAGCGGGCGATGAGCAGTTCTTC. This translates into CATSSLDGAGDEQFF.

The chain couples TRBV5-4 to TRBJ2-1; 14 nucleotides match TRBD2. The junction had 7 bases not matched to a gene; V was cut back by 4 bases and J by 7 bases. The CDR3 is made up of 16 amino acids. Germline CDR1 reads SGHNT; CDR2 reads YYREEE (reference sequence). The CDR3: CASSPPGTSGSNEQFF. In DNA, the CDR3 is TGTGCCAGCAGCCCGCCGGGGACTAGCGGGAGTAATGAGCAGTTCTTC.

The chain has TRBV11-3 and TRBJ2-5, with D possibly matching TRBD1 (5 bases). The CDR3 length is 15 residues. V was cut by 1 base and J by 5 bases, with 14 bases left in between. Per the germline V gene, CDR1 is SGHNT and CDR2 is YENEEA. Here the CDR3 DNA reads TGTGCCAGCAGCTTAGTAGGTGGGGCCGCGGAGACCCAGTACTTC. This sequence encodes CASSLVGGAAETQYF. Based on the CDR3 plus reference TRBV11-3 and TRBJ2-5, the full variable domain is EAGVVQSPRYKIIEKKQPVAFWCNPISGHNTLYWYLQNLGQGPELLIRYENEEAVDDSQLPKDRFSAERLKGVDSTLKIQPAELGDSAVYLCASSLVGGAAETQYFGPGTRLLVL.

This clone was observed a handful of times. The V gene is TRBV5-1, the J gene TRBJ2-1, with a tentative D call TRBD2 (6 bases). This CDR3 has 15 amino acids. Germline lookup yields CDR1 SGHRS and CDR2 YFSETQ. Trimming took 1 base from V and 7 from J, leaving 15 bases between them. The CDR3 region has the DNA TGCGCCAGCAGCTTGAAGACGGGAGCCCAAAATGAGCAGTTCTTC. Amino acids: CASSLKTGAQNEQFF.

This clone has a handful of counts. The gene calls are TRBV5-1 and TRBJ2-5; 10 bases match TRBD2. J lost 3 bases, V lost 0 bases, and 2 bases had no gene match. This CDR3 contains 15 residues. Germline CDR1 and CDR2: SGHRS and YFSETQ. CDR3 amino acids: CASSLAGTSEETQYF. As DNA, the CDR3 is TGCGCCAGCAGCTTGGCAGGGACTAGCGAAGAGACCCAGTACTTC.